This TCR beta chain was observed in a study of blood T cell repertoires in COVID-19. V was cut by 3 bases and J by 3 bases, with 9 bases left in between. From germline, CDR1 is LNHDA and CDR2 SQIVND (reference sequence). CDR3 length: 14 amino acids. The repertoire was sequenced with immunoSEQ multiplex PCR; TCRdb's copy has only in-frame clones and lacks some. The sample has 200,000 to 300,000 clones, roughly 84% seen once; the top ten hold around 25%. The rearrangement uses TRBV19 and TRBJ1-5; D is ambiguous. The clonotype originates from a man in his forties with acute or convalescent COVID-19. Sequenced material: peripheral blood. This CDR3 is CASSIHGDNQPQHF. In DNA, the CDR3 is TGTGCCAGTAGTATCCACGGTGACAATCAGCCCCAGCATTTT.